The clone carrying this T cell receptor beta chain was observed a single time. Its target is not known. In the PCR, 60 Vbeta and 13 Jbeta primers were used. Generated by immunoSEQ multiplex PCR, the TCRdb table keeps only in-frame clones and is missing some. The sample carries about 95,000 clones, approximately 80% recorded once. This record belongs to a study of cytomegalovirus exposure and HLA in healthy donors. Background on the study: For the approximately 390 genotyped donors, 81% fell within the Caucasian-associated ancestry cluster.

Trimming took off 2 bases at V and 2 bases at J, with 16 bases between the two ends. The CDR3 runs 17 residues. Germline lookup yields CDR1 SEHNR and CDR2 FQNEAQ (reference sequence). Notes on the study in general: By a later analysis, the bulk of CMV-associated TCR beta chains appeared HLA-restricted. It was reportedly the case that the classifier diagnosed cytomegalovirus status with high specificity and sensitivity.

The receptor was derived from a man aged 30-40 years in good health and CMV-seropositive. The sequencing input was PBMCs. This chain joins TRBV7-9 and TRBJ2-1; D perhaps matches TRBD2 (5 bases). The CDR3 region has the DNA TGTGCCAGCAGCTTACGCAGCGCCCAGCGGACCTACAATGAGCAGTTCTTC. Amino acids: CASSLRSAQRTYNEQFF.